This TCR beta chain was identified during a study of cytomegalovirus exposure and HLA in healthy donors. Healthy people donating bone marrow made up the donors. Regarding the study as a whole: The study listed around 150 cytomegalovirus-associated TCR beta chains.

Regarding this clone: Its cognate antigen is unknown.

The PCR employed 60 Vbeta primers together with 13 Jbeta primers. Original methodology: In a later analysis, of 84 million or so unique beta chains, roughly 9.9 million appeared in at least two donors. TCRdb keeps only in-frame clones here, not all; method: immunoSEQ multiplex PCR. The V and J calls and clone size were taken over from that table, and D and trimming were inferred from the DNA. The sample lists about 97,000 clones, approximately 85% occurring once. The sequence came from a man in his thirties or forties in good health and CMV-seronegative. Sequencing input: PBMCs.

CDR3 coding DNA: TGTGCCAGCAGCTTAGTATCGGGGGTTGGGTTCTTC. Translated: CASSLVSGVGFF. The rearrangement uses TRBV7-2 and TRBJ2-1; a possible D gene is TRBD2 (6 bases). The CDR3 covers 12 residues. The germline CDR1 and CDR2 sequences are SGHTA and FQGNSA. Trimming stripped 1 base from V and 15 bases from J, with 13 bases between.